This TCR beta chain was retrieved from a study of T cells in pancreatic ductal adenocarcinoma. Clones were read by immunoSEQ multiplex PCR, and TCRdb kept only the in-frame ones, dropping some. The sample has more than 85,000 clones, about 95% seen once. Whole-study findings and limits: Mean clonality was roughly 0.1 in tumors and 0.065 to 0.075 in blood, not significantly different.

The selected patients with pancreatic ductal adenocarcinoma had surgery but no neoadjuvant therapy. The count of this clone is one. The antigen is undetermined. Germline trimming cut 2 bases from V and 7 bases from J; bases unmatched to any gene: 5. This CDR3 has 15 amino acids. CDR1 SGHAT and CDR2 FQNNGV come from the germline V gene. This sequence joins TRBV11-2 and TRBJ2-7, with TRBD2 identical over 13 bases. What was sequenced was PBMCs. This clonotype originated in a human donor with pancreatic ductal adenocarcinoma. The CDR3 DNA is TGTGCCAGCAGCTTAAGACTAGCGGGAGGCGAGGAGCAGTACTTC. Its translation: CASSLRLAGGEEQYF.